These T cell receptor beta chains were read from a single sample in a study of beta chain features in type 1 diabetes. Produced via immunoSEQ multiplex PCR; TCRdb's table is partial and in-frame only. Of some 360,000 clones listed, 20% are singletons. Sequencing was carried out using naive CD4+ T cells from blood. The origin of the receptors is a woman younger than 35 in good health. Each CDR3 is given with its conserved first and last residue. D genes are given only for firm matches. Not every row has a clone size; where given, it reads once, few, many or a size class.

>TRBJ2-3|TRBD2|TRBV6-1|-
TGTGCCAGCAGTGCAAACCCGGGACTAGCGTTCTCAGATACGCAGTATTTT
CASSANPGLAFSDTQYF
>TRBJ2-5|-|TRBV29-1|-
TGCAGCGTTGACACTCCCGTGGGGAGTGAGACCCAGTACTTC
CSVDTPVGSETQYF
>TRBJ1-4|-|TRBV4-1|-
TGCGCCAGCAGCCAAGGTCCAACAGGAGCAACTAATGAAAAACTGTTTTTT
CASSQGPTGATNEKLFF
>TRBJ1-2|TRBD1|TRBV6-6|once
TGTGCCAGCCTTCGGGGGGACAGGGAGAACTATGGCTACACCTTC
CASLRGDRENYGYTF
>TRBJ1-2|-|TRBV29-1|few
TGCAGCGTTGATCCCGGGGAGGGAGGCTACACCTTC
CSVDPGEGGYTF
>TRBJ1-1|TRBD1|TRBV29-1|-
TGCAGCGTACAGACAGGGGGCATCACTGAAGCTTTCTTT
CSVQTGGITEAFF
>TRBJ2-7|-|TRBV7-2|few
TGTGCCAGCAGCTTCGGAGGGAGCTCCTACGAGCAGTACTTC
CASSFGGSSYEQYF
>TRBJ1-1|-|TRBV18|-
TGTGCCAGCTCACCACCGGCGGGGCTTGAAGCTTTCTTT
CASSPPAGLEAFF
>TRBJ2-3|-|TRBV4-2|-
TGTGCCAGCAGCCTTCTGGATACAGGGAGCACAGATACGCAGTATTTT
CASSLLDTGSTDTQYF
>TRBJ2-4|-|TRBV4-3|-
TGCGCCAGCAGCCCCAGGGGTGACAAAAACATTCAGTACTTC
CASSPRGDKNIQYF
>TRBJ2-1|-|TRBV6-5|-
TGTGCCAGTACCAGGGGTTCAGCCTACAATGAGCAGTTCTTC
CASTRGSAYNEQFF
>TRBJ1-4|-|TRBV4-1|-
TGCGCCAGCAGCCATGACACAGGATGGGATGAAAAACTGTTTTTT
CASSHDTGWDEKLFF
>TRBJ2-1|-|TRBV9|few
TGTGCCAGCAGCGCAACCTCCAGAGAGCAGTTCTTC
CASSATSREQFF
>TRBJ1-2|TRBD1|TRBV30|few
TGTGCCTGGACGACAGGGGGCAGCGACTATGGCTACACCTTC
CAWTTGGSDYGYTF
>TRBJ2-3|TRBD2|TRBV7-2|few
TGTGCCAGCAGCTTCACTAGCGGGAACACAGATACGCAGTATTTT
CASSFTSGNTDTQYF
>TRBJ2-7|TRBD1|TRBV30|-
TGTGCCTGGAACACCGGGACAGGGCCCTACGAGCAGTACTTC
CAWNTGTGPYEQYF
>TRBJ1-4|-|TRBV29-1|-
TGCAGCGTTCGCCCAGCGGGTGAAAAACTGTTTTTT
CSVRPAGEKLFF
>TRBJ2-1|-|TRBV11-2|-
TGTGCCAGCAGCTTACAGCGGACCTCCTACAATGAGCAGTTCTTC
CASSLQRTSYNEQFF
>TRBJ1-5|-|TRBV9|few
TGTGCCAGCAGCCCGTCCCGACAGACCAATCAGCCCCAGCATTTT
CASSPSRQTNQPQHF
>TRBJ1-2|-|TRBV5-4|-
TGTGCCAGCAGCTTGGACAGGGCGGACTATGGCTACACCTTC
CASSLDRADYGYTF
>TRBJ2-3|TRBD1|TRBV29-1|few
TGCAGCTCGATGGGAGGACAGGGAACAGATACGCAGTATTTT
CSSMGGQGTDTQYF
>TRBJ2-1|-|TRBV29-1|-
TGCAGCGTTGTGGAGGGGAAGAACACCCCTGGGAAGCAGTTCTTC
CSVVEGKNTPGKQFF
>TRBJ2-1|TRBD2|TRBV30|-
TGTGCCTGGAAGGGACTAGCGGAATACAATGAGCAGTTCTTC
CAWKGLAEYNEQFF
>TRBJ2-7|-|TRBV7-2|few
TGTGCCAGCAGCTCCGGATCCACAGTTTACGAGCAGTACTTC
CASSSGSTVYEQYF
>TRBJ1-1|-|TRBV7-2|once
TGTGCCAGCAGCTTAGGGGTGGTCACTAAAGCTTTCTTT
CASSLGVVTKAFF
>TRBJ2-1|TRBD2|TRBV5-1|few
TGCGCCAGCAGCTTAACTAGCGGGAGCTCGGGTGAGCAGTTCTTC
CASSLTSGSSGEQFF
>TRBJ2-3|-|TRBV2|-
TGTGCCAGCAGTCCGGGACAAGGGGCAGATACGCAGTATTTT
CASSPGQGADTQYF
>TRBJ2-5|TRBD1|TRBV19|-
TGTGCCAGTAGTGACAGGGGGCGGGAGACCCAGTACTTC
CASSDRGRETQYF
>TRBJ1-4|-|TRBV30|-
TGTGCCTGGCCCGCCAGGTTAGAAAATGAAAAACTGTTTTTT
CAWPARLENEKLFF
>TRBJ2-1|TRBD2|TRBV11-3|-
TGTGCCTGCGCTAGCGGGACTTACAATGAGCAGTTCTTC
CACASGTYNEQFF
>TRBJ1-3|-|TRBV6-6|-
TGTGCCAGCAGTCCCACCCAGGGTGGAAACACCATATATTTT
CASSPTQGGNTIYF
>TRBJ2-1|TRBD2|TRBV18|-
TGTGCCAGCTCACCGGGACTAGCGGAGGCCAATGAGCAGTTCTTC
CASSPGLAEANEQFF
>TRBJ2-1|TRBD2|TRBV7-9|-
TGTGCCAGCAGCCCCTCTCGCGGGGGGGCGAAGGACAATGAGCAGTTCTTC
CASSPSRGGAKDNEQFF
>TRBJ2-1|TRBD2|TRBV11-3|-
TGTGCCAGCAGCTTAGGAATCCCTTATGGGAGGGAGGACGTTGAGCAGTTCTTC
CASSLGIPYGREDVEQFF
>TRBJ2-3|-|TRBV7-2|-
TGTGCCAGCAGCCGAGGGGGGGCAGGGGATACGCAGTATTTT
CASSRGGAGDTQYF
>TRBJ2-1|TRBD1|TRBV5-1|few
TGCGCCAGCAGCTTGGAGGGGACAGTTTACAATGAGCAGTTCTTC
CASSLEGTVYNEQFF
>TRBJ2-2|TRBD2|TRBV5-5|few
TGTGCCAGCAGCCGATCAAGCGGGGCCTCCACCGGGGAGCTGTTTTTT
CASSRSSGASTGELFF
>TRBJ2-5|-|TRBV11-2|few
TGTGCCAGCAGCCGGGACCAAGAGACCCAGTACTTC
CASSRDQETQYF
>TRBJ2-7|TRBD1|TRBV30|few
TGTGCCTGGAAAACTTGGGACAGGGCCGAGCAGTACTTC
CAWKTWDRAEQYF
>TRBJ2-5|-|TRBV11-2|-
TGTGCCAGCAGAATGGGGCGGGGAAAGAGGCAAGAGACCCAGTACTTC
CASRMGRGKRQETQYF
>TRBJ1-1|TRBD1|TRBV10-3|-
TGTGCCATCAGTGGGGACAGGGGAAGCGCTGAAGCTTTCTTT
CAISGDRGSAEAFF
>TRBJ2-2|TRBD2|TRBV30|few
TGTGCCTGGAGACTAGCGGGAGGGCCAGGGTTCGGGGAGCTGTTTTTT
CAWRLAGGPGFGELFF
>TRBJ1-5|-|TRBV18|-
TGTGCCAGCTCGCCACAGGAGAATCAGCCCCAGCATTTT
CASSPQENQPQHF
>TRBJ2-1|TRBD2|TRBV29-1|few
TGCAGCGTTACTAGCGCTAGACACAATGAGCAGTTCTTC
CSVTSARHNEQFF
>TRBJ1-1|TRBD1|TRBV7-8|few
TGTGCCAGCGGACAGGGGGCCAACACTGAAGCTTTCTTT
CASGQGANTEAFF
>TRBJ1-5|TRBD1|TRBV6-6|few
TGTGCCAGCAGTTATCTAGGGACAGTTAGCAATCAGCCCCAGCATTTT
CASSYLGTVSNQPQHF
>TRBJ1-2|TRBD1|TRBV7-2|-
TGTGCCAGCAGGCCGGGACAGGGGAACTATGGCTACACCTTC
CASRPGQGNYGYTF
>TRBJ2-7|TRBD2|TRBV7-2|few
TGTGCCAGCAGCCCGGCACTAGCGGGAGTAAACGAGCAGTACTTC
CASSPALAGVNEQYF
>TRBJ1-1|-|TRBV30|few
TGTGCCTGGACAATGACAGGTCGGCTCATGAACACTGAAGCTTTCTTT
CAWTMTGRLMNTEAFF
>TRBJ2-5|TRBD1|TRBV2|-
TGTGCCAGCACCCCCCCCACCGGGACAGGGGGCCAAGAGACCCAGTACTTC
CASTPPTGTGGQETQYF
>TRBJ2-7|TRBD1|TRBV5-1|-
TGCGCCAGCAGCCTCGGGACAGGGCAGGTTTACGAGCAGTACTTC
CASSLGTGQVYEQYF
>TRBJ2-3|TRBD1|TRBV25-1|-
TGTGCCAGCAGTGAGACAGGGTCGGTAGATACGCAGTATTTT
CASSETGSVDTQYF
>TRBJ1-1|-|TRBV10-3|-
TGTGCCATCAGTGAGGGACAGAAAGCTTTCTTT
CAISEGQKAFF
>TRBJ1-2|-|TRBV30|-
TGTGCCTGGGCAAGGGGGGGATCTAACTATGGCTACACCTTC
CAWARGGSNYGYTF